These 15 T cell receptor beta chains originate from one sample sequenced in a study of cytomegalovirus exposure and HLA in healthy donors. A multiplex PCR was run with 60 Vbeta primers and 13 Jbeta primers. TCRdb's copy holds only in-frame clones and misses some; the assay was immunoSEQ multiplex PCR. The sample has about 150,000 clones; 80% to 90% are singletons. Sequencing was carried out using PBMCs. All receptors derive from a woman in her forties in good health and CMV-seropositive.

This chain joins TRBV19 and TRBJ1-1, with D tentatively TRBD1 (5 bases). CDR1 is LNHDA and CDR2 is SQIVND in the germline V gene (reference sequence). The CDR3 has 14 amino acids. V was trimmed by 7 bases and J by 4 bases, leaving 16 bases between them. The CDR3 region has the DNA TGTGCCAGTACCCCCAGCGGGGGTAGCACTGAAGCTTTCTTT. It is translated as CASTPSGGSTEAFF.

This chain connects TRBV7-2 to TRBJ1-3; D is undetermined. The germline V and J ends were trimmed by 2 bases and 2 bases, with 10 bases remaining between them. Germline-derived CDR1 and CDR2 are SGHTA and FQGNSA. The CDR3 covers 15 residues. The CDR3 spells CASSLSTFPGNTIYF. The CDR3 DNA follows: TGTGCCAGCAGCTTAAGTACATTTCCTGGAAACACCATATATTTT. The full variable domain, in which reference TRBV7-2 and TRBJ1-3 provide the parts outside the CDR3, is GAGVSQSPSNKVTEKGKDVELRCDPISGHTALYWYRQSLGQGLEFLIYFQGNSAPDKSGLPSDRFSAERTGGSVSTLTIQRTQQEDSAVYLCASSLSTFPGNTIYFGEGSWLTVV.

The chain combines TRBV11-2 with TRBJ1-1, with D perhaps matching TRBD1 (5 bases). This CDR3 is 13 amino acids long. Germline V CDR1 and CDR2: SGHAT, FQNNGV. With 8 bases removed from V and 1 base from J, the gap between germline ends came to 11 bases. The CDR3 region has the DNA TGTGCCAGCCGTAGGGGAGGGAACACTGAAGCTTTCTTT. This sequence encodes CASRRGGNTEAFF.

This clone has only a few counts. This chain uses TRBV7-9 with TRBJ1-4; TRBD1 matches at 7 bases. The J segment lost 0 bases and the V segment lost 5 bases, leaving 6 bases of the junction unmatched. Germline-derived CDR1 and CDR2 are SEHNR and FQNEAQ (reference sequence). The CDR3 is 16 residues long. In DNA form, the CDR3 reads TGTGCCAGCAGCCGGGGACAGCTGACAACTAATGAAAAACTGTTTTTT. This translates into CASSRGQLTTNEKLFF.

The chain is built from TRBV6-5 and TRBJ1-2, with TRBD1 matching 8 bases. V gave up 4 bases and J gave up 4 bases; unmatched junction bases: 11. Germline CDR1 reads MNHEY; CDR2 reads SVGAGI. The CDR3 is 16 amino acids. The CDR3 region is CASSSPMGQEPYGYTF. CDR3 sequence (DNA): TGTGCCAGCAGTTCTCCCATGGGACAGGAGCCCTATGGCTACACCTTC.

This clone was recorded only once. The chain couples TRBV27 to TRBJ2-7; TRBD1 matches at 9 bases. This CDR3 contains 18 residues. V was clipped by 3 bases and J by 5 bases; unmatched bases: 17. Germline V gene sequence: CDR1 MNHEY, CDR2 SMNVEV (reference sequence). CDR3 DNA sequence: TGTGCCAGCAGTTTCCCTAGAACAGGGGGCCCTTGTGGGAACGAGCAGTACTTC. This sequence encodes CASSFPRTGGPCGNEQYF.

V usage is TRBV18 and J usage is TRBJ2-2; TRBD2 agrees at 9 bases. Unmatched junction bases numbered 9, after V lost 3 bases and J lost 7 bases. Germline CDR1 and CDR2: KGHSH and LQKENI. The CDR3 has 16 amino acids. The CDR3 loop is CASSPRVGTSFGELFF. For the CDR3, the DNA is TGTGCCAGCTCACCCAGAGTCGGGACTAGCTTCGGGGAGCTGTTTTTT.

The chain couples TRBV5-1 to TRBJ1-4; D might be TRBD1 (6 bases). The V gene's germline CDR1 is SGHRS and CDR2 YFSETQ. V gave up 7 bases and J gave up 7 bases, with 17 bases separating them. This CDR3 is 14 amino acids long. CDR3 nucleotide sequence: TGCGCCAGCGCCCTAAGCACAGGGAGTGAAAAACTGTTTTTT. It codes for CASALSTGSEKLFF.

The genes are TRBV28 and TRBJ1-6, with TRBD1 matching over 7 bases. V shed 5 bases and J 7 bases; nucleotides not matched to a gene: 8. Germline assignment: CDR1 MDHEN and CDR2 SYDVKM. This CDR3 is 15 amino acids long. The CDR3 protein is CASSTGTANNSPLHF. In DNA, the CDR3 is TGTGCCAGCAGTACCGGGACAGCTAACAATTCACCCCTCCACTTT.

The gene calls are TRBV6-5 and TRBJ1-2, with 7 nucleotides matching TRBD1. J lost 6 bases, V lost 6 bases, and 7 bases had no gene match. The CDR3 runs 13 residues. Germline V gives CDR1 MNHEY, CDR2 SVGAGI. In DNA, the CDR3 is TGTGCCAGCAGCTTCGGACAGGTCGATGGCTACACCTTC. This gives the protein CASSFGQVDGYTF.

This clone has just one count. The CDR3 DNA is TGTGCCAGCAGGAGGGTAAGGGTTTGTTCACCCCTCCACTTT. Amino acids: CASRRVRVCSPLHF. The chain joins TRBV21-1 to TRBJ1-6. TRBV21-1 is annotated as a pseudogene. CDR3 size: 14 residues.

The chain recombines TRBV7-9 with TRBJ2-1, with 13 bases aligning to TRBD2. This CDR3 spans 15 amino acids. Trimming removed 3 bases from V and 4 bases from J; junction bases left unmatched: 0. Germline loops: CDR1 SEHNR, CDR2 FQNEAQ (reference sequence). DNA of the CDR3: TGTGCCAGCAGCTTGACTAGCGGGGGGTACAATGAGCAGTTCTTC. Translation: CASSLTSGGYNEQFF.

This chain joins TRBV11-2 and TRBJ2-1, with a possible D match to TRBD2 (6 bases). Trimming took off 5 bases at V and 5 bases at J, with 16 bases between the two ends. The length of the CDR3 is 15 residues. Germline CDR1 SGHAT, CDR2 FQNNGV. The CDR3 is CASSRDFPGNNEQFF. CDR3 DNA sequence: TGTGCCAGCAGCCGGGACTTCCCCGGGAACAATGAGCAGTTCTTC.

There are a few counts of this clone. The chain links TRBV7-9 to TRBJ2-1, with D tentatively TRBD1 (5 bases). CDR3 size: 15 residues. Germline assignment: CDR1 SEHNR and CDR2 FQNEAQ (reference sequence). V dropped 4 bases and J dropped 4 bases, with 14 bases sitting between them. This CDR3 reads CASSWAGKGYNEQFF. The CDR3 nucleotides read TGTGCCAGCAGCTGGGCAGGGAAAGGGTACAATGAGCAGTTCTTC.

Notes on this clone: The junction departs from germline at one end; a sequencing error may be responsible. The chain recombines TRBV18 with TRBJ2-1; 13 nucleotides match TRBD2. Germline-derived CDR1 and CDR2 are KGHSH and LQKENI. The CDR3 runs 11 residues. The CDR3 DNA follows: TGCCGGACTAGCGGGGGCCGTGAGCAGTTCTTC. Translated, it gives CRTSGGREQFF.